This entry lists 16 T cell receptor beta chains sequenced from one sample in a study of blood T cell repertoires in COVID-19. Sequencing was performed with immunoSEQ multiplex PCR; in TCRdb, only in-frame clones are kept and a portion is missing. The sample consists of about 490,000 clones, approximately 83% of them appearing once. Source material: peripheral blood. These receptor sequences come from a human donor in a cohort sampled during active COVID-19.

The CDR3: CASSYHKNTEAFF. The DNA of the CDR3 is TGTGCCAGCAGTTACCACAAGAACACTGAAGCTTTCTTT. The gene calls are TRBV6-2 or TRBV6-3 and TRBJ1-1; D unresolved. The V and J ends lost 2 bases and 1 base respectively, with 5 bases between them. Germline values: CDR1 MNHEY, CDR2 SVGEGT. The CDR3 runs 13 residues.

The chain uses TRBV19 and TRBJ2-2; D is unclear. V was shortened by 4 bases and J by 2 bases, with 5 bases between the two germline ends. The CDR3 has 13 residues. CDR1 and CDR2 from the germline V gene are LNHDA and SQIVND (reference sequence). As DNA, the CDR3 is TGTGCCAGTAGTACCACTAACACCGGGGAGCTGTTTTTT. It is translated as CASSTTNTGELFF.

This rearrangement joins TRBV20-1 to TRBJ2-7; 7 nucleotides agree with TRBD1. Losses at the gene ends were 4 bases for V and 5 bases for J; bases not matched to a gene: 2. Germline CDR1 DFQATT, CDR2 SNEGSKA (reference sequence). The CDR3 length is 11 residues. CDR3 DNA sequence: TGCAGTGCTACCGACAGGGACGAGCAGTACTTC. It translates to CSATDRDEQYF.

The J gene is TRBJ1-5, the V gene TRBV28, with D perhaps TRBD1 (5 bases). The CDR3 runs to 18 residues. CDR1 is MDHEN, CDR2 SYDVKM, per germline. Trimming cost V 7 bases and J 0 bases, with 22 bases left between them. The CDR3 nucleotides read TGTGCCAGCACCATTGCCGGGGGATCCCTTTATAGCAATCAGCCCCAGCATTTT. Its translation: CASTIAGGSLYSNQPQHF.

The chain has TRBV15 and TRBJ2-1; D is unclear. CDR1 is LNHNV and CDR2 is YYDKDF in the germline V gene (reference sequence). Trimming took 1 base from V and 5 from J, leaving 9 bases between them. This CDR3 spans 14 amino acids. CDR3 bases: TGTGCCACCAGCAGAGTGGGCATAAACAATGAGCAGTTCTTC. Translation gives CATSRVGINNEQFF.

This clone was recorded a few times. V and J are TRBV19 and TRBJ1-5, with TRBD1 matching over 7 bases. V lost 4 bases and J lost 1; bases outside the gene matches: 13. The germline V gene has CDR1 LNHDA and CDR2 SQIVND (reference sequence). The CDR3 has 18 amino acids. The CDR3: CASSRQGVRVRSNQPQHF. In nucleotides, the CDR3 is TGTGCCAGTAGTAGGCAGGGGGTTCGGGTTAGGAGCAATCAGCCCCAGCATTTT.

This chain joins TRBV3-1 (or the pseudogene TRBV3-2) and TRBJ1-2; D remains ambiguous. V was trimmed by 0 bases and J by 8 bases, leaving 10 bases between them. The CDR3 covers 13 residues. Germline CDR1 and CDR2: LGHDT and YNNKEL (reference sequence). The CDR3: CASSQDMSLGYTF. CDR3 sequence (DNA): TGTGCCAGCAGCCAAGACATGAGTCTCGGCTACACCTTC.

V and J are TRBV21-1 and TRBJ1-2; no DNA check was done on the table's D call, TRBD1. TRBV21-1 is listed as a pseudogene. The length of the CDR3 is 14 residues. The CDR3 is CASSTTGGNYGYTF. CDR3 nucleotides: TGTGCCAGCAGCACCACAGGGGGAAACTATGGCTACACCTTC.

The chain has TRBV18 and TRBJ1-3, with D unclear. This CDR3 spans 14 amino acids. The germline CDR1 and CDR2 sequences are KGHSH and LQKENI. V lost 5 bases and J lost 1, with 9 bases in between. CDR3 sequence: CASSYSRSGNTIYF. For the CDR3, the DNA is TGTGCCAGCTCATACAGCAGGTCTGGAAACACCATATATTTT.

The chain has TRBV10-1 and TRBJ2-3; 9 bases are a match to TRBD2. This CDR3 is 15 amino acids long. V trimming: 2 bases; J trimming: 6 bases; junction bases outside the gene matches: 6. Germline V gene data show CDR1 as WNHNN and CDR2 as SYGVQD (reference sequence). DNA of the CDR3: TGCGCCAGCAGTGAGGGCGGGAGGGCCATGGATACGCAGTATTTT. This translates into CASSEGGRAMDTQYF.

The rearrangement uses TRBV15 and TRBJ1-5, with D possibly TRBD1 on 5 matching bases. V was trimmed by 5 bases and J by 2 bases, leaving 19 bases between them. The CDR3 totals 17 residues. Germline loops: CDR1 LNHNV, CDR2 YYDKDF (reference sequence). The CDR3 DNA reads TGTGCCACCAGCCCGTCGCGGGACGGTCGGGGCAATCAGCCCCAGCATTTT. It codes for CATSPSRDGRGNQPQHF. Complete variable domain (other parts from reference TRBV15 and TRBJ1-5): DAMVIQNPRYQVTQFGKPVTLSCSQTLNHNVMYWYQQKSSQAPKLLFHYYDKDFNNEADTPDNFQSRRPNTSFCFLDIRSPGLGDTAMYLCATSPSRDGRGNQPQHFGDGTRLSIL.

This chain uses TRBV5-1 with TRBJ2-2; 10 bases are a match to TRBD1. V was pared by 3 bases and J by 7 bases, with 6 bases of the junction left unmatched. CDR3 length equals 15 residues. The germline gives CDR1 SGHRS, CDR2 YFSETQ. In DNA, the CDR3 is TGCGCCAGCAGCTCGATGGGACAGGGGAGCGGGGAGCTGTTTTTT. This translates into CASSSMGQGSGELFF. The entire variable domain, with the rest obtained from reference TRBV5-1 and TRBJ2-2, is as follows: KAGVTQTPRYLIKTRGQQVTLSCSPISGHRSVSWYQQTPGQGLQFLFEYFSETQRNKGNFPGRFSGRQFSNSRSEMNVSTLELGDSALYLCASSSMGQGSGELFFGEGSRLTVL.

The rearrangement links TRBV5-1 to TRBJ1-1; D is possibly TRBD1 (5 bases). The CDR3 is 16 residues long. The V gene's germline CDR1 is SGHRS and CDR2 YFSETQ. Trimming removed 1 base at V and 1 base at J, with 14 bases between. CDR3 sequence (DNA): TGCGCCAGCAGCTTGCAGGGTAACGCGCGGAACACTGAAGCTTTCTTT. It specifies CASSLQGNARNTEAFF.

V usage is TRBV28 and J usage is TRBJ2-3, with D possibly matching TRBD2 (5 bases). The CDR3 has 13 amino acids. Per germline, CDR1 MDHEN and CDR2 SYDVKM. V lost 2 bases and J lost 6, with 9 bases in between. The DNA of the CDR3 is TGTGCCAGCAGTTTAGTCCCGGGGGATACGCAGTATTTT. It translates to CASSLVPGDTQYF. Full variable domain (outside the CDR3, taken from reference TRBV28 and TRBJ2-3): DVKVTQSSRYLVKRTGEKVFLECVQDMDHENMFWYRQDPGLGLRLIYFSYDVKMKEKGDIPEGYSVSREKKERFSLILESASTNQTSMYLCASSLVPGDTQYFGPGTRLTVL.

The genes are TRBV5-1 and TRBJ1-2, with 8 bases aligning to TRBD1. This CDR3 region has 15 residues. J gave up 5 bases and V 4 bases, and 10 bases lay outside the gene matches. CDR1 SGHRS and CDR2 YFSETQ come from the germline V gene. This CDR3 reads CASSPGGDRTYGYTF. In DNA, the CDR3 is TGCGCCAGCAGCCCAGGGGGGGACAGGACTTATGGCTACACCTTC.

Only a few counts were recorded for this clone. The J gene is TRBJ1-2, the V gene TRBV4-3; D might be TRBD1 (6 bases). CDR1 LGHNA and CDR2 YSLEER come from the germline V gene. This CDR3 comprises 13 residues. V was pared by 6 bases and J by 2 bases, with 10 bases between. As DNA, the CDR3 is TGCGCCAGCAGATCGAGGGGGAACTATGGCTACACCTTC. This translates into CASRSRGNYGYTF.